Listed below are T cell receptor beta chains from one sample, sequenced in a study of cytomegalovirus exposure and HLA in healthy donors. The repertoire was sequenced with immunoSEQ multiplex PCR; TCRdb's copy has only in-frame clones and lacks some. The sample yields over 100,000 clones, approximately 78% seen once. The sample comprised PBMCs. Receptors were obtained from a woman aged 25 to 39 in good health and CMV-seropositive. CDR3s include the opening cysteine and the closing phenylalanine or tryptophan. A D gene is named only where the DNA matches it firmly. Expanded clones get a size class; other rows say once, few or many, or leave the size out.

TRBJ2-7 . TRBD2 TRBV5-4 CASSLPGGGHEQYF TGTGCCAGCAGCCTTCCGGGGGGGGGCCACGAGCAGTACTTC
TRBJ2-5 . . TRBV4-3 CASSQVIPPYQETQYF TGCGCCAGCAGCCAAGTTATCCCTCCTTACCAAGAGACCCAGTACTTC
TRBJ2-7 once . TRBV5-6 CASSFVNLGRVDEQYF TGTGCCAGCAGCTTTGTTAACTTGGGCAGGGTTGACGAGCAGTACTTC
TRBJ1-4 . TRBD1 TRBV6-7 CASSYLTGAYKATNEKLFF TGTGCCAGCAGTTATCTGACAGGGGCCTACAAGGCAACTAATGAAAAACTGTTTTTT
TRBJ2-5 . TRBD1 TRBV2 CASSVGQENLRETQYF TGTGCCAGCAGTGTTGGACAGGAAAATCTGAGGGAGACCCAGTACTTC
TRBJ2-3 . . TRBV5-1 CASSLQGPATDTQYF TGCGCCAGCAGCTTACAGGGACCTGCGACAGATACGCAGTATTTT
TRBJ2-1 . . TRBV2 CASVRDKLYNEQFF TGTGCCAGCGTCCGGGACAAACTTTACAATGAGCAGTTCTTC
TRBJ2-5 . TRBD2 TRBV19 CASTPRGGETQYF TGTGCCAGTACCCCGCGGGGGGGAGAGACCCAGTACTTC
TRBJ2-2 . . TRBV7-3 CASSLSYGELFF TGTGCCAGCAGCTTAAGCTATGGGGAGCTGTTTTTT
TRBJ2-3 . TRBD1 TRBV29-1 CSVRTGPDTQYF TGCAGCGTTCGGACAGGTCCAGATACGCAGTATTTT
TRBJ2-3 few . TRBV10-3 CAISEDRITDTQYF TGTGCCATCAGTGAGGACAGAATCACAGATACGCAGTATTTT
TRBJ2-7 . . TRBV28 CASSLAAYEQYF TGTGCCAGCAGTTTGGCAGCCTACGAGCAGTACTTC
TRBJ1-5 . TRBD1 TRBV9 CASSVERTDRDFKPQHF TGTGCCAGCAGCGTAGAGCGTACGGACAGGGATTTTAAGCCCCAGCATTTT
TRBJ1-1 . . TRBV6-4 CASSVLPIAGGNTEAFF TGTGCCAGCAGTGTTCTTCCGATTGCGGGGGGGAACACTGAAGCTTTCTTT
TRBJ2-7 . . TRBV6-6 CASKGQRYEQYF TGTGCCAGCAAGGGGCAGCGTTACGAGCAGTACTTC
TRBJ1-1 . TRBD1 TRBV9 CASSPRTGGGTEAFF TGTGCCAGCAGCCCTCGGACAGGGGGAGGGACTGAAGCTTTCTTT